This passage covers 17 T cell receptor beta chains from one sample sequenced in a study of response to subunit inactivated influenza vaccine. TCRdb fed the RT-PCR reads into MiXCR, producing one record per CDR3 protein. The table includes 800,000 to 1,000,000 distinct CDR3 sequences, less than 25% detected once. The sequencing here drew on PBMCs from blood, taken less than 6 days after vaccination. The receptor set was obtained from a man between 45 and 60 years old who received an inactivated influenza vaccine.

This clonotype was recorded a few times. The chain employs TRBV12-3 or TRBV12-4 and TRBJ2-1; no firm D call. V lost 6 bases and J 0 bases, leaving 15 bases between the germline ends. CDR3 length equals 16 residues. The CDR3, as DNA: TGTGCCAGCAGCCCTACTCGGCGGAACTCCTACAATGAGCAGTTCTTC. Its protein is CASSPTRRNSYNEQFF.

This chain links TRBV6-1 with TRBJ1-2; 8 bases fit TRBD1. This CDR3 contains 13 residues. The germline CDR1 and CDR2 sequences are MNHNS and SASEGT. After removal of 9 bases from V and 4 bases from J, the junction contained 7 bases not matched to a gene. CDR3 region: CASRQGSSYGYTF. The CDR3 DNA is TGTGCCAGTCGACAGGGGAGCTCCTATGGCTACACCTTC.

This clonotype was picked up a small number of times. The CDR3 nucleotides are TGTGCCAGCAGCTTAGCCGGCGGGACAGGGGCCTACAATGAGCAGTTCTTC. Translated: CASSLAGGTGAYNEQFF. The gene calls are TRBV7-2 and TRBJ2-1; 10 bases map to TRBD1. The CDR3 extends over 17 amino acids. CDR1 is SGHTA and CDR2 is FQGNSA in the germline V gene. V lost 0 bases, J lost 2 bases, and 4 bases stayed unmatched.

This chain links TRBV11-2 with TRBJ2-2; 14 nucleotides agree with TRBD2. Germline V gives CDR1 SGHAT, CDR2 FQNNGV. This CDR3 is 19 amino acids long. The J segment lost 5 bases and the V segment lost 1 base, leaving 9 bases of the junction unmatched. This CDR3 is CASSLVGLAGELGTGELFF. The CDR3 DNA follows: TGTGCCAGCAGCTTAGTGGGACTAGCGGGAGAATTGGGAACCGGGGAGCTGTTTTTT.

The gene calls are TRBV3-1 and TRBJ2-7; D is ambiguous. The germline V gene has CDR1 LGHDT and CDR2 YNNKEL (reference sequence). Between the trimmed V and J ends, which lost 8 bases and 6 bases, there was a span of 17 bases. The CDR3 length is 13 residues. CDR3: CASGPGLPCEQYF. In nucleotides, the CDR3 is TGTGCCAGCGGCCCCGGGCTCCCCTGCGAGCAGTACTTC.

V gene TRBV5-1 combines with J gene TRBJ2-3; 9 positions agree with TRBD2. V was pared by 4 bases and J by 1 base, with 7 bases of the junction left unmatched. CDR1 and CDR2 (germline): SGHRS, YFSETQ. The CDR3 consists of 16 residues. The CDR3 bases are TGCGCCAGCAGCGGGGGGGGACTAGCAGGCACAGATACGCAGTATTTT. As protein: CASSGGGLAGTDTQYF.

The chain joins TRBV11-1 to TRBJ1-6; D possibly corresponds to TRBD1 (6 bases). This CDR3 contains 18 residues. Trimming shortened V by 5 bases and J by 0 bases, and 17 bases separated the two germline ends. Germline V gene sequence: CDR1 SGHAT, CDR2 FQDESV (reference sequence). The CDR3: CASSRTGTRSSYNSPLHF. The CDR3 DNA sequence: TGTGCCAGCAGCCGAACAGGGACAAGGAGCTCCTATAATTCACCCCTCCACTTT.

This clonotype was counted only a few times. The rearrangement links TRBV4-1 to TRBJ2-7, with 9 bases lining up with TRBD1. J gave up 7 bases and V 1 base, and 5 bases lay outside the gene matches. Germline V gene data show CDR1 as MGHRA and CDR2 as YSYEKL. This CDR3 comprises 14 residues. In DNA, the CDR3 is TGCGCCAGCAGCCAAGGGACAGGGGTGGAAGAGCAGTACTTC. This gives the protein CASSQGTGVEEQYF.

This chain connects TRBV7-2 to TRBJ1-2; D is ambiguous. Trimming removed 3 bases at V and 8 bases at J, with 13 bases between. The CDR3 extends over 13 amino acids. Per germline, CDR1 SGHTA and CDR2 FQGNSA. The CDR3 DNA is TGTGCCAGCAGCTTGTCATCGGCCAAGGGCTACACCTTC. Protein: CASSLSSAKGYTF.

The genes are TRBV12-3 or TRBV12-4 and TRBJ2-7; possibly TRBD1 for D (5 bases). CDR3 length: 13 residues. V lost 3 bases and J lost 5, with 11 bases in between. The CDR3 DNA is TGTGCCAGCAGTTTCGGCATCAGGGACGAGCAGTACTTC. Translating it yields CASSFGIRDEQYF.

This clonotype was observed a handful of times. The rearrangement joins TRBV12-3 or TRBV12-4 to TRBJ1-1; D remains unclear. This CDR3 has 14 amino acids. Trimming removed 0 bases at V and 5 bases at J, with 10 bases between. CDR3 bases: TGTGCCAGCAGTTTAGCGGTGGGATGGACTGAAGCTTTCTTT. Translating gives CASSLAVGWTEAFF.

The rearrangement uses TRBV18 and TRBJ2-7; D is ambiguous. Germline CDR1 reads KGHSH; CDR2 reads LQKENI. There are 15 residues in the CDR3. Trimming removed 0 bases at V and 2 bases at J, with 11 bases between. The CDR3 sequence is CASSPPLGTPYEQYF. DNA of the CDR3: TGTGCCAGCTCACCACCATTGGGTACTCCCTACGAGCAGTACTTC.

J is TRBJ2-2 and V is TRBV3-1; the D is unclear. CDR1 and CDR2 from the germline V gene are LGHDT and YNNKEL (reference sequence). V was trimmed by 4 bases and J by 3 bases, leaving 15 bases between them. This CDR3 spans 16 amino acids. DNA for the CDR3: TGTGCCAGCAGCCCAGACACACTTCATGACACCGGGGAGCTGTTTTTT. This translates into CASSPDTLHDTGELFF.

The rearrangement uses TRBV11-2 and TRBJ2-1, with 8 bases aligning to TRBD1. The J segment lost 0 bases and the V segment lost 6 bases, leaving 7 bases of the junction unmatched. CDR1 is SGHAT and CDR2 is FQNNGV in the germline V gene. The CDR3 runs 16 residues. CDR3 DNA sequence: TGTGCCAGCAGTCAGGACAGGGACCCCTCCTACAATGAGCAGTTCTTC. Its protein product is CASSQDRDPSYNEQFF.

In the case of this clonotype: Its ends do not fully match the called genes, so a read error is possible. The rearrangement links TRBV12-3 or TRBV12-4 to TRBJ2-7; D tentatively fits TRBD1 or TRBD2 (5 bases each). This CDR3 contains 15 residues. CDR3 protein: CASILSGGVQDEQYF. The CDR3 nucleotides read TGTGCCAGCATTTTAAGTGGGGGAGTGCAGGACGAGCAGTACTTC.

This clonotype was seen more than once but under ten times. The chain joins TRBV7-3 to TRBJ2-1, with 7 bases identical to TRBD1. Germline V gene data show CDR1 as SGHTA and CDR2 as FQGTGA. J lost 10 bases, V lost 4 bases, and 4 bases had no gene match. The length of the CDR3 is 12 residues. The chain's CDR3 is CASSSADREQFF. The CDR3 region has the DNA TGTGCCAGCAGCTCAGCGGACAGGGAGCAGTTCTTC.

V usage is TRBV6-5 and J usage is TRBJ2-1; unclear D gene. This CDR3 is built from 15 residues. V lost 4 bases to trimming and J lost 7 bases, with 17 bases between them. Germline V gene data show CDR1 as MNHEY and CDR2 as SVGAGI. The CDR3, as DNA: TGTGCCAGCAGTTTCAGCGCTCGGCTCAGGAATGAGCAGTTCTTC. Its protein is CASSFSARLRNEQFF.